The 25 T cell receptor beta chains given below trace back to one sample, sequenced in a study of blood T cell repertoires in COVID-19. Clones were read by immunoSEQ multiplex PCR, and TCRdb kept only the in-frame ones, dropping some. Of about 320,000 clones listed, 80% to 90% are singletons. Sequencing was done on a sample of peripheral blood. The source of these receptors is a woman in her fifties or sixties with acute or convalescent COVID-19.

J is TRBJ2-7 and V is TRBV29-1, with D perhaps TRBD1 (6 bases). This CDR3 has 11 amino acids. Per germline, CDR1 SQVTM and CDR2 ANQGSEA. Between the trimmed V and J ends, which lost 8 bases and 5 bases, there was a span of 13 bases. For the CDR3, the DNA is TGCAGCTTTACAGGGTTCGACGAGCAGTACTTC. Translating gives CSFTGFDEQYF.

The chain combines TRBV30 with TRBJ1-1; D is perhaps TRBD1 (6 bases). CDR3 length: 15 residues. V gave up 2 bases and J gave up 1 base, with 14 bases separating them. Per germline, CDR1 GTSNPN and CDR2 SVGIG (reference sequence). The CDR3 coding sequence is TGTGCCTGGAGTCAACAACCGACAGGGAACACTGAAGCTTTCTTT. Translating it yields CAWSQQPTGNTEAFF.

V usage is TRBV5-5 and J usage is TRBJ1-2; D may be TRBD1 (6 bases). V lost 0 bases to trimming and J lost 8 bases, with 17 bases between them. The CDR3 runs 15 residues. The germline CDR1 and CDR2 sequences are SGHKS and YYEKEE (reference sequence). DNA of the CDR3: TGTGCCAGCAGCTTGGCTGGACAGCTCCTTGGAGGCTACACCTTC. This translates into CASSLAGQLLGGYTF.

The V and J genes are TRBV7-9 and TRBJ2-3; weak D call: TRBD1 (5 bases). The CDR3 loop spans 14 amino acids. The germline CDR1 and CDR2 sequences are SEHNR and FQNEAQ (reference sequence). V lost 5 bases and J lost 0, with 9 bases in between. The CDR3 loop is CASSPDTSTDTQYF. The CDR3 DNA reads TGTGCCAGCAGCCCGGACACAAGCACAGATACGCAGTATTTT.

This clone was picked up one time. This chain joins TRBV5-1 and TRBJ1-2; 9 bases are shared with TRBD1. Germline V CDR1 and CDR2: SGHRS, YFSETQ. Trimming took 4 bases from V and 3 from J; bases not matched to a gene: 7. The CDR3 covers 15 residues. This chain's CDR3 is CASSQRTGVHYGYTF. The CDR3 nucleotides are TGCGCCAGCAGCCAACGGACAGGGGTGCACTATGGCTACACCTTC.

CDR3: CATSDPDTQPQHF. The CDR3 DNA reads TGTGCCACCAGTGATCCCGACACTCAGCCCCAGCATTTT. The gene calls are TRBV24-1 and TRBJ1-5; no reliable D call. The V end was cut by 3 bases, the J end by 6 bases, with 8 bases between. The CDR3 totals 13 residues. CDR1 and CDR2 (germline): KGHDR, SFDVKD.

V and J are TRBV5-5 and TRBJ2-3, with 7 positions matching TRBD1. The V gene end was trimmed by 2 bases and the J gene end by 4 bases; junction bases not matched to a gene: 4. Germline V gene lookup returns CDR1 SGHKS and CDR2 YYEKEE (reference sequence). The CDR3 runs 14 residues. CDR3 loop: CASSFRQGPDTQYF. As DNA, the CDR3 is TGTGCCAGCAGCTTCCGACAGGGCCCAGATACGCAGTATTTT.

This sequence joins TRBV29-1 and TRBJ1-4; 10 bases agree with TRBD1. The germline V gene encodes CDR1 SQVTM and CDR2 ANQGSEA. The CDR3 has 17 residues. V lost 7 bases, J lost 0 bases, and 11 bases stayed unmatched. CDR3 sequence reads: CSAEPGQGTSTNEKLFF. In nucleotides, the CDR3 is TGCAGCGCCGAGCCGGGACAGGGGACTTCAACTAATGAAAAACTGTTTTTT.

V and J are TRBV5-4 and TRBJ2-7; 10 positions match TRBD1. Looked up from germline, CDR1 is SGHNT and CDR2 is YYREEE (reference sequence). This CDR3 is 14 amino acids long. V trimming: 4 bases; J trimming: 0 bases; junction bases outside the gene matches: 1. The CDR3 loop is CASSRDRGSYEQYV. The CDR3 region has the DNA TGTGCCAGCAGCCGGGACAGGGGCTCCTACGAGCAGTACGTC.

In this sample, this clone turned up once. The CDR3 loop reads CASSSGAGATEAFF. The CDR3 region has the DNA TGTGCCAGCAGTTCAGGCGCAGGGGCAACTGAAGCTTTCTTT. This chain connects TRBV5-4 to TRBJ1-1; perhaps TRBD1 as D (6 bases). The V gene lost 5 bases and the J gene lost 5 bases, with 16 bases spanning the gap. The CDR3 runs 14 residues. Germline V gene lookup returns CDR1 SGHNT and CDR2 YYREEE (reference sequence). Drawing the rest from reference TRBV5-4 and TRBJ1-1, the complete variable domain is ETGVTQSPTHLIKTRGQQVTLRCSSQSGHNTVSWYQQALGQGPQFIFQYYREEENGRGNFPPRFSGLQFPNYSSELNVNALELDDSALYLCASSSGAGATEAFFGQGTRLTVV.

This chain links TRBV5-1 with TRBJ2-2, with D maybe TRBD1 (6 bases). Germline CDR1 is SGHRS and CDR2 is YFSETQ. V was cut by 5 bases and J by 6 bases, with 11 bases left in between. The CDR3 totals 13 residues. In DNA, the CDR3 is TGCGCCAGCAGGGAAGGGGGAGCCGGGGAGCTGTTTTTT. Translation gives CASREGGAGELFF.

This chain uses TRBV11-2 with TRBJ2-7; 10 bases are shared with TRBD2. The CDR3 has 18 amino acids. Germline V gene data show CDR1 as SGHAT and CDR2 as FQNNGV. Germline trimming cut 1 base from V and 0 bases from J; bases unmatched to any gene: 9. The CDR3 nucleotides read TGTGCCAGCAGCTTAGGGGGACTAGCGAGAATCAGCTCCTACGAGCAGTACGTC. This codes for CASSLGGLARISSYEQYV.

The chain has TRBV9 and TRBJ2-3, with TRBD1 matching over 9 bases. The germline gives CDR1 SGDLS, CDR2 YYNGEE. This CDR3 has 15 residues. J lost 2 bases, V lost 4 bases, and 5 bases had no gene match. CDR3: CASSKQGAFTDTQYF. CDR3 in DNA: TGTGCCAGCAGCAAACAGGGGGCTTTCACAGATACGCAGTATTTT.

The rearrangement uses TRBV18 and TRBJ1-2, with 10 bases identical to TRBD1. V lost 3 bases, J lost 8 bases, and 6 bases stayed unmatched. This CDR3 has 14 residues. CDR1 and CDR2 (germline): KGHSH, LQKENI. The CDR3 sequence is CASSPPGTGEGYTF. The CDR3 DNA reads TGTGCCAGCTCACCGCCCGGGACAGGGGAAGGCTACACCTTC.

The genes are TRBV10-3 and TRBJ1-2; D might be TRBD1 (6 bases). The CDR3 consists of 13 residues. Germline CDR1 is ENHRY and CDR2 is SYGVKD. Deletions cut 2 bases from V and 8 bases from J, with 12 bases between. The CDR3 loop reads CAISERQGFGYTF. The CDR3, as DNA: TGTGCCATCAGTGAGAGGCAGGGGTTCGGCTACACCTTC.

The chain is built from TRBV7-8 and TRBJ2-3; 8 nucleotides align to TRBD2. The CDR3 spans 17 residues. Unmatched junction bases numbered 12, after V lost 1 base and J lost 6 bases. CDR1 is SGHVS, CDR2 FQNEAQ, per germline. CDR3 DNA: TGTGCCAGCAGCTTAGTATCGTCGGGGGGGGCCGGTGATACGCAGTATTTT. This sequence encodes CASSLVSSGGAGDTQYF.

The CDR3, as DNA: TGTGCCAGCAGGTACTCGACAGGGGTGGTGCAGTACGTC. Translated: CASRYSTGVVQYV. The J gene is TRBJ2-7, the V gene TRBV2, with 8 positions matching TRBD1. Per the germline V gene, CDR1 is SNHLY and CDR2 is FYNNEI. CDR3 length equals 13 residues. V lost 6 bases and J lost 9; bases outside the gene matches: 10.

The chain has TRBV7-9 and TRBJ2-6; possible D gene TRBD2, 6 bases. Trimming cost V 5 bases and J 0 bases, with 20 bases left between them. The CDR3 is 19 amino acids. Germline CDR1 is SEHNR and CDR2 is FQNEAQ (reference sequence). CDR3 protein: CASSVEPGLQDSGANVLTF. The CDR3 region has the DNA TGTGCCAGCAGCGTAGAACCGGGACTTCAGGACTCTGGGGCCAACGTCCTGACTTTC.

This clone occurred once. The rearrangement uses TRBV20-1 and TRBJ1-2; 8 bases are shared with TRBD1. The CDR3 spans 14 residues. Germline trimming cut 3 bases from V and 4 bases from J; bases unmatched to any gene: 7. Germline CDR1 and CDR2: DFQATT and SNEGSKA (reference sequence). The chain's CDR3 is CSASKDRETYGYTF. The CDR3 DNA follows: TGCAGTGCTAGTAAGGACAGGGAGACCTATGGCTACACCTTC.

The chain uses TRBV7-9 and TRBJ1-2; 7 bases fit TRBD1. Germline V gene lookup returns CDR1 SEHNR and CDR2 FQNEAQ (reference sequence). This CDR3 has 15 residues. Unmatched junction bases numbered 11, after V lost 6 bases and J lost 4 bases. The CDR3 region has the DNA TGTGCCAGCAGTTCCCCAAGACAGGGCGGCTATGGCTACACCTTC. Its protein product is CASSSPRQGGYGYTF. Filled out from reference TRBV7-9 and TRBJ1-2, the complete variable domain reads DTGVSQNPRHKITKRGQNVTFRCDPISEHNRLYWYRQTLGQGPEFLTYFQNEAQLEKSRLLSDRFSAERPKGSFSTLEIQRTEQGDSAMYLCASSSPRQGGYGYTFGSGTRLTVV.

This clone has a handful of counts. V usage is TRBV5-5 and J usage is TRBJ1-2; D unclear. The CDR3 loop spans 14 amino acids. V was clipped by 5 bases and J by 1 base, with 12 bases between them. Germline assignment: CDR1 SGHKS and CDR2 YYEKEE (reference sequence). The CDR3 spells CASRQQDFNYGYTF. The DNA of the CDR3 is TGTGCCAGCAGGCAACAAGATTTTAACTATGGCTACACCTTC.

The V and J genes are TRBV10-3 and TRBJ1-2; 7 positions agree with TRBD1. J lost 4 bases, V lost 4 bases, and 9 bases had no gene match. The CDR3 contains 15 residues. Per germline, CDR1 ENHRY and CDR2 SYGVKD. The CDR3 sequence is CAISVSGTEIYGYTF. The CDR3 nucleotides read TGTGCCATCAGTGTATCCGGGACAGAAATCTATGGCTACACCTTC.

The chain joins TRBV12-5 to TRBJ1-1; a possible D gene is TRBD1 (6 bases). CDR3 length equals 13 residues. Between the trimmed V and J ends, which lost 6 bases and 1 base, there was a span of 9 bases. The germline V gene encodes CDR1 LGHNT and CDR2 FRNRAP. As DNA, the CDR3 is TGTGCTAGTGGGCTGGGGGCGAACACTGAAGCTTTCTTT. Its translation: CASGLGANTEAFF.

This chain joins TRBV30 and TRBJ1-6; 8 bases map to TRBD1. Germline V lookup: CDR1 GTSNPN, CDR2 SVGIG (reference sequence). V lost 5 bases to trimming and J lost 14 bases; unmatched junction nucleotides: 17. The CDR3 consists of 15 residues. The CDR3 nucleotides read TGTGCCTGGGACCAGACCGGGACAGGTCCTTCGACCCTCCACTTT. Its translation: CAWDQTGTGPSTLHF.

The chain has TRBV27 and TRBJ2-3; D may be TRBD2 (5 bases). The CDR3 runs to 13 residues. CDR1 and CDR2 from the germline V gene are MNHEY and SMNVEV (reference sequence). V dropped 5 bases and J dropped 7 bases, with 13 bases sitting between them. The CDR3 loop is CASSLGLPYTQYF. In DNA form, the CDR3 reads TGTGCCAGCAGTCTTGGACTTCCCTATACGCAGTATTTT.